This T cell receptor (beta chain) derives from a study of blood T cell repertoires in COVID-19. Per the study methods: The assay estimated nucleated cells by amplifying reference gene primers. Using immunoSEQ multiplex PCR, the repertoire was profiled, and TCRdb retains in-frame clones only, with some absent. The D gene and trimming were derived from the DNA, and the V and J assignments and clone size from that table. The data contain approximately 250,000 clones, approximately 83% of them singletons. Per germline, CDR1 LGHDT and CDR2 YNNKEL (reference sequence). CDR3 length equals 19 residues. V lost 0 bases to trimming and J lost 1 base; unmatched junction nucleotides: 9.

This receptor was identified in a human donor in a cohort sampled during active COVID-19. Sequencing was performed on peripheral blood. The V and J genes are TRBV3-1 (or the pseudogene TRBV3-2) and TRBJ2-5; 12 bases are a match to TRBD2. CDR3 bases: TGTGCCAGCAGCCAAGAAACCCCTAGCGGGAGGGCCTCCCAAGAGACCCAGTACTTC. It translates to CASSQETPSGRASQETQYF.